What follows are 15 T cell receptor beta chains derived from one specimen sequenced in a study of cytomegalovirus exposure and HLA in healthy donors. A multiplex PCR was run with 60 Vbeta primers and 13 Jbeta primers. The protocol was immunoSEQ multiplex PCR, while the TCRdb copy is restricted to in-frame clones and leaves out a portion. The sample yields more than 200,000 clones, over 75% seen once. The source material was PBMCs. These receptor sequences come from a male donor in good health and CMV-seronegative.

Written as DNA, the CDR3 is TGTGCCATCAGGGAGGGGGCTGGAGATACGCAGTATTTT. Its translation: CAIREGAGDTQYF. The chain carries TRBV10-3 and TRBJ2-3; D possibly corresponds to TRBD1 (7 bases). Germline values: CDR1 ENHRY, CDR2 SYGVKD. V shed 6 bases and J shed 5 bases, with 12 bases lying between them. CDR3 size: 13 residues.

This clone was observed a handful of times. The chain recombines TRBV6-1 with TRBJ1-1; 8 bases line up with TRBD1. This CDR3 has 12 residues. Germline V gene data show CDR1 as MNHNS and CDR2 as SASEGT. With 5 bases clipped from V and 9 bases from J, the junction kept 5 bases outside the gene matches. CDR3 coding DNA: TGTGCCAGCAGTCTCTGGACAGGGCAAGCTTTCTTT. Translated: CASSLWTGQAFF.

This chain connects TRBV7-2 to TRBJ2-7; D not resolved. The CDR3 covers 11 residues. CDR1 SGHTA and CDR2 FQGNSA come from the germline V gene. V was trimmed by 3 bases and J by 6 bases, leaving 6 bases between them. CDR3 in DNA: TGTGCCAGCAGCTTGGCCGCCGAGCAGTACTTC. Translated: CASSLAAEQYF.

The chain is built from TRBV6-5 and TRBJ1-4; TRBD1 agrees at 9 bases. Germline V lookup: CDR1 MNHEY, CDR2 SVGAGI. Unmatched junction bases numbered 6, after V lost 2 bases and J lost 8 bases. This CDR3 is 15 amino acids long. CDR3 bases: TGTGCCAGCAGTTACAATGGACAGGGGTTCGAAAAACTGTTTTTT. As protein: CASSYNGQGFEKLFF.

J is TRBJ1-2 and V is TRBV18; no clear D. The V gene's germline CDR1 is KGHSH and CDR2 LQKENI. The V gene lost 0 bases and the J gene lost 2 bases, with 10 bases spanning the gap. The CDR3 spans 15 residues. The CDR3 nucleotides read TGTGCCAGCTCACCACCGTCCAGTCCAAACTATGGCTACACCTTC. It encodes CASSPPSSPNYGYTF.

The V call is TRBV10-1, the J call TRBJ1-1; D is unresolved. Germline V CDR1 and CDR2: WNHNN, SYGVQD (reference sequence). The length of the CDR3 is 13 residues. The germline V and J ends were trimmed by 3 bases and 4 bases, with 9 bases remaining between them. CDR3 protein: CASSDEEGTEAFF. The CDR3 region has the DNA TGCGCCAGCAGTGATGAGGAGGGCACTGAAGCTTTCTTT.

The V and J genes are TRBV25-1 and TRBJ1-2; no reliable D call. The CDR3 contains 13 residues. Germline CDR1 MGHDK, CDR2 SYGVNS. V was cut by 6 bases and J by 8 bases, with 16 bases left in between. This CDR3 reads CASRFRGKSGYTF. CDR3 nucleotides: TGTGCCAGCAGATTCCGGGGTAAATCGGGCTACACCTTC.

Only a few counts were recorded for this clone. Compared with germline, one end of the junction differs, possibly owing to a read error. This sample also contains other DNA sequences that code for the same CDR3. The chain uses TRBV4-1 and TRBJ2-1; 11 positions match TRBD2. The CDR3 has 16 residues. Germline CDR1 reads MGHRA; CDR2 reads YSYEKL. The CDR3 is CASSQDSGGAYNEQFF. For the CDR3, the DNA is TGTGCCAGCAGCCAAGATAGCGGGGGGGCCTACAATGAGCAGTTCTTC.

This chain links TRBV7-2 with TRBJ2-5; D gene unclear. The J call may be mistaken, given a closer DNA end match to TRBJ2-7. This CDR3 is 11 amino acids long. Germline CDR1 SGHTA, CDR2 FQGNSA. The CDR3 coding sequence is TGTGCCAGCAGCCTCTCCTACGAGCAGTACTTC. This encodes CASSLSYEQYF.

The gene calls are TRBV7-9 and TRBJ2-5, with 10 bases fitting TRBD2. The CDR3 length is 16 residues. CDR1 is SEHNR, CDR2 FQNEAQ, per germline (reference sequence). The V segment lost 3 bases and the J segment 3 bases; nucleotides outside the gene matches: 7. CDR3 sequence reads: CASSFISGGDKETQYF. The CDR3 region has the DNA TGTGCCAGCAGCTTTATCAGCGGGGGGGATAAAGAGACCCAGTACTTC.

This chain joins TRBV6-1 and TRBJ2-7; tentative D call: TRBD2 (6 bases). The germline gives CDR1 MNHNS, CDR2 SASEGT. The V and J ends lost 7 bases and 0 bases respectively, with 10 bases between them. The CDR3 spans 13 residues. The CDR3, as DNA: TGTGCCAGCATTCGGGGGATCTCCTACGAGCAGTACTTC. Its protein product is CASIRGISYEQYF.

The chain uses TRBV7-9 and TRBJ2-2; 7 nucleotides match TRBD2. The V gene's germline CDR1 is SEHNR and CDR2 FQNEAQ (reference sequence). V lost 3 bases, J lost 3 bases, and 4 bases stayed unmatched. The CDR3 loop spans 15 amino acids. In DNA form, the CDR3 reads TGTGCCAGCAGCTTGGGCGGGAGAGACACCGGGGAGCTGTTTTTT. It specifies CASSLGGRDTGELFF.

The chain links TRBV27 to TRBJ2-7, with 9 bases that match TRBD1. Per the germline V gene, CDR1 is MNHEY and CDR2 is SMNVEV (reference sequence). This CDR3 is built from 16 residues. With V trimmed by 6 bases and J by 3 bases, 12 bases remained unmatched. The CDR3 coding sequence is TGTGCCAGCAGAGTTTCCCAAACAGGGGGCGGCTACGAGCAGTACTTC. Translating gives CASRVSQTGGGYEQYF.

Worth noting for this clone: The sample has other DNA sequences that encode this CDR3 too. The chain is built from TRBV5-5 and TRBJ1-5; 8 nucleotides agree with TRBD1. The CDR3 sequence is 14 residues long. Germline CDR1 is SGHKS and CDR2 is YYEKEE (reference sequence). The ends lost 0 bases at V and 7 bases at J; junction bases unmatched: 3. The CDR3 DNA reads TGTGCCAGCAGCTTGGGGCAGGGGGCCCAGCCCCAGCATTTT. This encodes CASSLGQGAQPQHF. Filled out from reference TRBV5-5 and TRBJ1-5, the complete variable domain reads DAGVTQSPTHLIKTRGQQVTLRCSPISGHKSVSWYQQVLGQGPQFIFQYYEKEERGRGNFPDRFSARQFPNYSSELNVNALLLGDSALYLCASSLGQGAQPQHFGDGTRLSIL.

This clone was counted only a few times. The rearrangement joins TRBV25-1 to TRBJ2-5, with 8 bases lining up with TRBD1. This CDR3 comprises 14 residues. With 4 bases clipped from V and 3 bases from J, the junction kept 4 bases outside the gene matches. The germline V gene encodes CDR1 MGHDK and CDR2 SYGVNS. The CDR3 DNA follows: TGTGCCAGCAGTGGAAACAGGGGGAAAGAGACCCAGTACTTC. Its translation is CASSGNRGKETQYF. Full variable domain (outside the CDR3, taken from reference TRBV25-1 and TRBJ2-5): EADIYQTPRYLVIGTGKKITLECSQTMGHDKMYWYQQDPGMELHLIHYSYGVNSTEKGDLSSESTVSRIRTEHFPLTLESARPSHTSQYLCASSGNRGKETQYFGPGTRLLVL.